These 8 T cell receptor beta chains came from one sample sequenced in a study of blood T cell repertoires in COVID-19. The protocol was immunoSEQ multiplex PCR, while the TCRdb copy is restricted to in-frame clones and leaves out a portion. The sample carries tens of thousands of clones, over 70% recorded once. Material for sequencing was peripheral blood. The receptors were sampled from a man of 80 years or more with acute or convalescent COVID-19.

The J gene is TRBJ1-1, the V gene TRBV10-1, with D perhaps matching TRBD1 (6 bases). Germline assignment: CDR1 WNHNN and CDR2 SYGVQD (reference sequence). CDR3 length equals 11 residues. The V and J ends lost 2 bases and 11 bases respectively, with 9 bases between them. The chain's CDR3 is CASSEGGKAFF. CDR3 in DNA: TGCGCCAGCAGTGAGGGGGGCAAGGCTTTCTTT.

V gene TRBV30 combines with J gene TRBJ1-5, with 7 bases fitting TRBD1. Germline CDR1 is GTSNPN and CDR2 is SVGIG (reference sequence). V lost 2 bases, J lost 5 bases, and 3 bases stayed unmatched. The CDR3 consists of 13 residues. The CDR3 DNA follows: TGTGCCTGGAGTCGCAGGGGGGATCAGCCCCAGCATTTT. It translates to CAWSRRGDQPQHF.

J is TRBJ2-3 and V is TRBV10-2, with 8 bases aligning to TRBD1. Germline CDR1 is WSHSY and CDR2 is SAAADI. The CDR3 totals 14 residues. With V trimmed by 7 bases and J by 1 base, 4 bases remained unmatched. Here the CDR3 DNA reads TGCGCCAGCAAGACAGGGGAGGGCACAGATACGCAGTATTTT. Protein product: CASKTGEGTDTQYF.

This chain joins TRBV14 and TRBJ2-5; a possible D gene is TRBD2 (6 bases). The CDR3 totals 13 residues. V lost 0 bases, J lost 5 bases, and 7 bases lay in between. Germline CDR1 SGHDN, CDR2 FVKESK. The CDR3 spells CASSQEREETQYF. In DNA, the CDR3 is TGTGCCAGCAGCCAAGAACGGGAGGAGACCCAGTACTTC.

The DNA for the CDR3 is TGTGCCTGGATCCCCGAGGGTAGTCCAGATACGCAGTATTTT. This encodes CAWIPEGSPDTQYF. The chain joins TRBV30 to TRBJ2-3; D is perhaps TRBD2 (5 bases). V was pared by 4 bases and J by 4 bases, with 15 bases between. CDR3 length: 14 amino acids. CDR1 GTSNPN and CDR2 SVGIG come from the germline V gene (reference sequence). Supplemented by reference TRBV30 and TRBJ2-3, the full variable domain reads SQTIHQWPATLVQPVGSPLSLECTVEGTSNPNLYWYRQAAGRGLQLLFYSVGIGQISSEVPQNLSASRPQDRQFILSSKKLLLSDSGFYLCAWIPEGSPDTQYFGPGTRLTVL.

V is TRBV30 and J is TRBJ2-1; TRBD2 aligns across 9 bases. Germline values: CDR1 GTSNPN, CDR2 SVGIG (reference sequence). The CDR3 totals 18 residues. The V segment lost 1 base and the J segment 3 bases; nucleotides outside the gene matches: 13. The CDR3, as DNA: TGTGCCTGGAGTGCTCTAACCGGCGGGGGGGGCTACTACAATGAGCAGTTCTTC. Translated: CAWSALTGGGGYYNEQFF.

The genes are TRBV12-5 and TRBJ2-4, with 10 bases fitting TRBD1. The CDR3 runs to 17 residues. Looked up from germline, CDR1 is LGHNT and CDR2 is FRNRAP. V shed 2 bases and J 7 bases; nucleotides not matched to a gene: 11. CDR3 loop: CASGLTTQDRGRNIQYF. The DNA of the CDR3 is TGTGCTAGTGGTTTGACTACCCAGGACAGGGGGAGGAACATTCAGTACTTC.

There are a few counts of this clone. The rearrangement joins TRBV6-1 to TRBJ2-7; 10 positions agree with TRBD2. The CDR3 has 16 residues. Germline values: CDR1 MNHNS, CDR2 SASEGT. V was pared by 0 bases and J by 2 bases, with 4 bases of the junction left unmatched. The CDR3 nucleotides are TGTGCCAGCAGTGAAGCGTGGGGACTAGCGCCCTACGAGCAGTACTTC. Encoded protein: CASSEAWGLAPYEQYF.